The 8 T cell receptor beta chains given below trace back to one sample, sequenced in a study of T-cell reconstitution after alpha-beta-depleted transplantation in children. For TCRbeta, the library was prepared with unique molecular identifiers. TCRdb passed the PCR reads through MiXCR, listing each CDR3 protein once. The top ten hold 9.5% to 13% of the sample, which has some 290,000 distinct CDR3 sequences, 20% to 30% seen once. The sequences come from PBMCs, mostly from graft donor cells, collected 180 days after TCRalphabeta/CD19-depleted stem cell transplant. The origin of the receptors is a male patient between 10 and 17 years old who had a stem cell transplant for acute lymphoblastic leukemia, so the T cells may come from the graft donor.

This sequence joins TRBV7-2 and TRBJ2-7; no clear D gene. Germline V lookup: CDR1 SGHTA, CDR2 FQGNSA. Trimming shortened V by 5 bases and J by 0 bases, and 11 bases separated the two germline ends. The CDR3 has 14 amino acids. The CDR3 here is CASSPRIPSYEQYF. The CDR3, as DNA: TGTGCCAGCAGCCCCAGGATCCCCTCCTACGAGCAGTACTTC.

This chain uses TRBV19 with TRBJ2-3, with a tentative D call TRBD1 (6 bases). The V end lost 6 bases, the J end lost 3 bases, and 13 bases lay between the germline ends. The CDR3 is made up of 14 amino acids. In germline, CDR1 is LNHDA, CDR2 SQIVND (reference sequence). The CDR3 here is CASRRQVHTDTQYF. In DNA, the CDR3 is TGTGCCAGTAGAAGACAGGTTCATACAGATACGCAGTATTTT.

This sequence joins TRBV20-1 and TRBJ2-2; D unresolved. The CDR3 is 14 amino acids. Germline CDR1 reads DFQATT; CDR2 reads SNEGSKA (reference sequence). V dropped 2 bases and J dropped 0 bases, with 7 bases sitting between them. DNA of the CDR3: TGCAGTGCTAGAAAAGCGCCGAACACCGGGGAGCTGTTTTTT. Protein sequence: CSARKAPNTGELFF.

The J gene is TRBJ2-2, the V gene TRBV7-9; D possibly corresponds to TRBD1 (5 bases). The CDR3 consists of 13 residues. Germline V gene lookup returns CDR1 SEHNR and CDR2 FQNEAQ (reference sequence). Trimming cost V 7 bases and J 2 bases, with 8 bases left between them. The CDR3: CASTTVNTGELFF. The DNA of the CDR3 is TGTGCCAGCACGACAGTAAACACCGGGGAGCTGTTTTTT.

J is TRBJ2-7 and V is TRBV27, with no clear D. The V gene lost 8 bases and the J gene lost 3 bases, with 14 bases spanning the gap. This CDR3 region has 13 residues. CDR1 is MNHEY, CDR2 SMNVEV, per germline (reference sequence). CDR3 nucleotide sequence: TGTGCCAGCGCAGCACATTCATTCTACGAGCAGTACTTC. Residues: CASAAHSFYEQYF.

The V call is TRBV11-3, the J call TRBJ2-5; D is unclear. V was pared by 5 bases and J by 5 bases, with 12 bases between. The length of the CDR3 is 13 residues. The germline V gene has CDR1 SGHNT and CDR2 YENEEA. CDR3: CASSPLPWETQYF. For the CDR3, the DNA is TGTGCCAGCAGCCCCCTTCCGTGGGAGACCCAGTACTTC.

CDR3 protein: CSATNDREEFLRGNTIYF. The CDR3 region has the DNA TGCAGTGCTACTAATGACAGGGAAGAGTTCCTGCGAGGAAACACCATATATTTT. This sequence joins TRBV20-1 and TRBJ1-3, with TRBD1 identical over 7 bases. CDR1 and CDR2 (germline): DFQATT, SNEGSKA (reference sequence). The CDR3 covers 18 residues. V lost 4 bases and J lost 4; bases outside the gene matches: 19.

This clonotype was seen a few times. The V and J genes are TRBV20-1 and TRBJ2-3; no clear D. Trimming removed 7 bases from V and 3 bases from J, with 11 bases in between. CDR1 and CDR2 from the germline V gene are DFQATT and SNEGSKA (reference sequence). This CDR3 region has 12 residues. The CDR3 here is CSVRPGTDTQYF. The CDR3 bases are TGCAGTGTAAGACCCGGTACAGATACGCAGTATTTT.